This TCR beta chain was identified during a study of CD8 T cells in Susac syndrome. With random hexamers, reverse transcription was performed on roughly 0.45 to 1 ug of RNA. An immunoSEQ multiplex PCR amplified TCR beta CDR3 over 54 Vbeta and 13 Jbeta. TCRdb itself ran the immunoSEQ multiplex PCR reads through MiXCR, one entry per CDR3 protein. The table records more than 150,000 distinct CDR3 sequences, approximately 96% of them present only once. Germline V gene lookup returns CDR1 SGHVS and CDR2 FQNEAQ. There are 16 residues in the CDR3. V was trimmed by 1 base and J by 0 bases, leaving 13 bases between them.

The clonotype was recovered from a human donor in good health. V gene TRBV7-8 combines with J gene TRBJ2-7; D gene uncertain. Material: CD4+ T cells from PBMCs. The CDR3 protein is CASSLDESRSSYEQYF. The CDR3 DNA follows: TGTGCCAGCAGCTTAGATGAGTCAAGGAGCTCCTACGAGCAGTACTTC.